This record looks at one TCR beta chain sequence and its context. Generated by immunoSEQ multiplex PCR, the TCRdb table keeps only in-frame clones and is missing some. The sample holds 45,000 to 55,000 clones, 85% seen once. V was trimmed by 1 base and J by 4 bases, leaving 13 bases between them. Germline loops: CDR1 MGHRA, CDR2 YSYEKL. The CDR3 totals 15 residues. No glioblastoma patient carried an isocitrate dehydrogenase mutation. This specimen belongs to a study of glioma-infiltrating T cells after dendritic cell vaccination. The specimen comprised blood, sampled before dendritic cell vaccination. The receptor's source is a human donor with glioblastoma. The rearrangement joins TRBV4-1 to TRBJ1-2; D is uncertain. CDR3 nucleotide sequence: TGCGCCAGCAGCCAAGGACTCCCCACACTCTATGGCTACACCTTC. Residues: CASSQGLPTLYGYTF.